This TCR beta chain appears in the sequencing data of a study of control samples from healthy donors and cancer patients. This clone showed up just once. Data came from immunoSEQ multiplex PCR; TCRdb stores just in-frame clones and leaves some out. There are about 58,000 clones in the sample; roughly 92% occur only once, and 3% to 4% lies in the top ten. CDR1 is SQVTM, CDR2 ANQGSEA, per germline. V gave up 1 base and J gave up 8 bases, with 15 bases separating them. The CDR3 contains 14 residues. This chain uses TRBV29-1 with TRBJ1-3; tentative D call: TRBD1 (6 bases). This TCR was sampled from a man under 40 in good health. Source material: blood. The CDR3 spells CSVEAQGGLDTIYF. In nucleotides, the CDR3 is TGCAGCGTTGAAGCTCAAGGGGGACTCGACACCATATATTTT.